These 9 T cell receptor beta chains were all obtained from the same sample, sequenced in a study of response to subunit inactivated influenza vaccine. TCRdb ran MiXCR on the RT-PCR reads and lists one entry per CDR3 protein. This sample has fewer than 750,000 distinct CDR3 sequences, with roughly 15% found just once. This specimen consisted of PBMCs from blood, obtained roughly 13 days after vaccination. These receptors originate from a man in his fifties who received an inactivated influenza vaccine.

This clonotype was counted a few times. The chain recombines TRBV7-9 with TRBJ2-3; the D gene is possibly TRBD1 (6 bases). The length of the CDR3 is 15 residues. The V end was cut by 5 bases, the J end by 0 bases, with 12 bases between. Germline V lookup: CDR1 SEHNR, CDR2 FQNEAQ (reference sequence). CDR3 in amino acids: CASSRDRSSTDTQYF. The CDR3 DNA sequence: TGTGCCAGCAGCCGTGACAGGAGTAGCACAGATACGCAGTATTTT.

This clonotype has more than one count but fewer than ten. The chain has TRBV12-3 or TRBV12-4 and TRBJ1-2; D remains unclear. The CDR3 totals 13 residues. With 2 bases removed from V and 4 bases from J, the gap between germline ends came to 8 bases. The CDR3 sequence: CASSLQVSYGYTF. The CDR3, as DNA: TGTGCCAGCAGTTTACAGGTTTCCTATGGCTACACCTTC.

The chain is built from TRBV28 and TRBJ2-4, with 12 bases fitting TRBD1. J lost 2 bases, V lost 6 bases, and 11 bases had no gene match. The CDR3 spans 18 residues. In germline, CDR1 is MDHEN, CDR2 SYDVKM. This CDR3 is CASSSAGTGGATKNIQYF. The CDR3 DNA reads TGTGCCAGCAGCTCCGCCGGGACAGGGGGCGCGACCAAAAACATTCAGTACTTC. Combining the CDR3 with reference TRBV28 and TRBJ2-4 gives the whole variable domain DVKVTQSSRYLVKRTGEKVFLECVQDMDHENMFWYRQDPGLGLRLIYFSYDVKMKEKGDIPEGYSVSREKKERFSLILESASTNQTSMYLCASSSAGTGGATKNIQYFGAGTRLSVL.

This clonotype appeared many times. This chain connects TRBV20-1 to TRBJ1-1, with D unresolved. V lost 3 bases to trimming and J lost 0 bases, with 8 bases between them. From germline, CDR1 is DFQATT and CDR2 SNEGSKA (reference sequence). This CDR3 has 13 amino acids. CDR3 protein: CSASWFMNTEAFF. The CDR3 DNA follows: TGCAGTGCTAGTTGGTTTATGAACACTGAAGCTTTCTTT.

This clonotype occurred many times. The V gene is TRBV5-1, the J gene TRBJ2-2; D might be TRBD1 or TRBD2, each matching 5 bases. Trimming took off 6 bases at V and 3 bases at J, with 12 bases between the two ends. The CDR3 has 14 amino acids. Germline CDR1 and CDR2: SGHRS and YFSETQ. CDR3 loop: CASKLRDDTGELFF. Written as DNA, the CDR3 is TGCGCCAGCAAACTCCGGGACGACACCGGGGAGCTGTTTTTT.

This clonotype was found a few times. The chain employs TRBV5-1 and TRBJ2-7, with D unclear. Trimming took 4 bases from V and 4 from J, leaving 18 bases between them. The germline CDR1 and CDR2 sequences are SGHRS and YFSETQ. CDR3 length: 15 residues. CDR3 sequence: CASSRLDPRLYEQYF. The CDR3 DNA reads TGCGCCAGCAGCCGCCTAGACCCGCGTCTATACGAGCAGTACTTC.

A few counts support this clonotype. CDR3 region: CASSPRQITGELFF. The CDR3 DNA sequence: TGTGCCAGCAGCCCTCGACAGATTACCGGGGAGCTGTTTTTT. The chain recombines TRBV7-9 with TRBJ2-2, with D maybe TRBD1 (5 bases). The CDR3 runs 14 residues. Trimming stripped 5 bases from V and 5 bases from J, with 12 bases between. In germline, CDR1 is SEHNR, CDR2 FQNEAQ (reference sequence).

V usage is TRBV6-2 or TRBV6-3 and J usage is TRBJ2-3; 8 bases match TRBD1. The CDR3 runs to 13 residues. CDR1 is MNHEY and CDR2 is SVGEGT in the germline V gene. The V gene end was trimmed by 5 bases and the J gene end by 8 bases; junction bases not matched to a gene: 6. CDR3 in amino acids: CASSTTRGPTQYF. The DNA of the CDR3 is TGTGCCAGCAGTACCACCAGGGGGCCTACGCAGTATTTT.

V and J are TRBV6-1 and TRBJ1-5, with TRBD1 as a possible D gene (5 bases). V lost 6 bases and J 2 bases, leaving 8 bases between the germline ends. The CDR3 spans 13 residues. Germline lookup yields CDR1 MNHNS and CDR2 SASEGT. The CDR3 protein is CASRGVGNQPQHF. In nucleotides, the CDR3 is TGTGCCAGCAGAGGGGTCGGCAATCAGCCCCAGCATTTT.